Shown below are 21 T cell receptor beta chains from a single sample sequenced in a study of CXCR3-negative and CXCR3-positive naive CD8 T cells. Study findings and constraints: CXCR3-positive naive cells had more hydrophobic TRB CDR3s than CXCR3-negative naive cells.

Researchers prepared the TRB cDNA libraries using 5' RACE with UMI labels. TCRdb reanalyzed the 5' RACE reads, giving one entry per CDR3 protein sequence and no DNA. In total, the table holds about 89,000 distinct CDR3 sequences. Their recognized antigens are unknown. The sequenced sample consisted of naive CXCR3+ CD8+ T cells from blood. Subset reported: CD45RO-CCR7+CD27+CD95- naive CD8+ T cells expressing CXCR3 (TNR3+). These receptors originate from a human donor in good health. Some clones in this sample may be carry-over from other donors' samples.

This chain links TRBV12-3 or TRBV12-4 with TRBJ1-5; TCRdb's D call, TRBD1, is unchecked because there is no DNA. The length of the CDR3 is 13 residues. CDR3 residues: CASRDSSNQPQHF.

The CDR3 sequence: CASSVPGQRNTEAFF. This sequence joins TRBV7-2 and TRBJ1-1; without DNA, the TCRdb call of TRBD1 cannot be checked. The germline gives CDR1 SGHTA, CDR2 FQGNSA. CDR3 length: 15 residues.

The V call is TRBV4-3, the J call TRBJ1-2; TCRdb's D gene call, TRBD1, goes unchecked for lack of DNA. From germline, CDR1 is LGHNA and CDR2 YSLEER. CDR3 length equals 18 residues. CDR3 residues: CASSQVLSAAEGVSGYTF.

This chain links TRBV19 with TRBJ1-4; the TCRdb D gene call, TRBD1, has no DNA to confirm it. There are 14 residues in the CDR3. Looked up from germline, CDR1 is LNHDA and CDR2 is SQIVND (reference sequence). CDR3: CASSSTGANEKLFF.

The CDR3: CASSPGYGDYEQYF. This chain links TRBV5-1 with TRBJ2-7; TCRdb proposes TRBD1, but this gene call is untestable without DNA. This CDR3 spans 14 amino acids. Germline CDR1 SGHRS, CDR2 YFSETQ.

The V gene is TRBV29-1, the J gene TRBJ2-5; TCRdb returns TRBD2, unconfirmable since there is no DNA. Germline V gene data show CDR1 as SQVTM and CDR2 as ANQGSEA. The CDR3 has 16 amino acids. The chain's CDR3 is CSGRAGLAIARETQYF.

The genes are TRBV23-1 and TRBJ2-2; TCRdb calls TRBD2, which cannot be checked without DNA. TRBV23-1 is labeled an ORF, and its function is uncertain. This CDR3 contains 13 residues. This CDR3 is CASSQEGTGELFF.

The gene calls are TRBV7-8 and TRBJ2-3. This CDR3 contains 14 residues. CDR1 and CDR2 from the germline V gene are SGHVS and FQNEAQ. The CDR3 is CASSLRKGTDTQYF.

The CDR3 sequence: CASSPADRRAVIGRGTEAFF. The V and J genes are TRBV18 and TRBJ1-1; TCRdb reports TRBD1, a call that lacks DNA to check it against. In germline, CDR1 is KGHSH, CDR2 LQKENI. CDR3 size: 20 residues.

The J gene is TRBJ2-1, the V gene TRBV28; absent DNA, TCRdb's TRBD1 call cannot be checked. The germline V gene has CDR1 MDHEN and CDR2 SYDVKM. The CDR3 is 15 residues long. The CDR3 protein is CASSFRDRGHSEQFF.

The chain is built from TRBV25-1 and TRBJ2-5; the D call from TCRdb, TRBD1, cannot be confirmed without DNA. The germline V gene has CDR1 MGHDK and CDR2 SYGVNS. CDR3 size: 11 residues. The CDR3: CASSRVETQYF.

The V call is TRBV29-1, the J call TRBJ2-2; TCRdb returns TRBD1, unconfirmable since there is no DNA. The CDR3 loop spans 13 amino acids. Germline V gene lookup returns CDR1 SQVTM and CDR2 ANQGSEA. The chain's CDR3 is CSVEGAVSGELFF.

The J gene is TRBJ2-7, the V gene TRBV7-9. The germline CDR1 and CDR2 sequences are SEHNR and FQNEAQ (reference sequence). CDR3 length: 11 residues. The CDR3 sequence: CASSSLYEQYF. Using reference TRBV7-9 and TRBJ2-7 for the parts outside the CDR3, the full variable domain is DTGVSQNPRHKITKRGQNVTFRCDPISEHNRLYWYRQTLGQGPEFLTYFQNEAQLEKSRLLSDRFSAERPKGSFSTLEIQRTEQGDSAMYLCASSSLYEQYFGPGTRLTVT.

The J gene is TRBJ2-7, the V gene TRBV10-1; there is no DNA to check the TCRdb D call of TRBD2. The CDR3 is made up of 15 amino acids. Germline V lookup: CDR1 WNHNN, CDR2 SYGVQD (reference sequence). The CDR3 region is CASRRTLAGADEQYF.

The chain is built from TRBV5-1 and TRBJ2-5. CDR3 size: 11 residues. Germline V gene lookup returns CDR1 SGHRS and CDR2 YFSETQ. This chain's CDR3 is CASSLTGTTYF. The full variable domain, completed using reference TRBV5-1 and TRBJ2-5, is KAGVTQTPRYLIKTRGQQVTLSCSPISGHRSVSWYQQTPGQGLQFLFEYFSETQRNKGNFPGRFSGRQFSNSRSEMNVSTLELGDSALYLCASSLTGTTYFGPGTRLLVL.

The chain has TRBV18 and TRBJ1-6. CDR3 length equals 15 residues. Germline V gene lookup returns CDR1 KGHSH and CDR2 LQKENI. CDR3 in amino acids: CASSPHSYYNSPLHF. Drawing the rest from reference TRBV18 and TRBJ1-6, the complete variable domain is NAGVMQNPRHLVRRRGQEARLRCSPMKGHSHVYWYRQLPEEGLKFMVYLQKENIIDESGMPKERFSAEFPKEGPSILRIQQVVRGDSAAYFCASSPHSYYNSPLHFGNGTRLTVT.

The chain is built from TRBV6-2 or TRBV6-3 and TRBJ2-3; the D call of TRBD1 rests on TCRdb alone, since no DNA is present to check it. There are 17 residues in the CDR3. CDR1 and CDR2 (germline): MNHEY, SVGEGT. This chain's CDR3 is CASSPGDSTRLTDTQYF.

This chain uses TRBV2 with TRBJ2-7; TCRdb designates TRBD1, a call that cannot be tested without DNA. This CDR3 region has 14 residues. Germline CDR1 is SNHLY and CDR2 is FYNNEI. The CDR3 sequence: CASTRDRSHYEQYF. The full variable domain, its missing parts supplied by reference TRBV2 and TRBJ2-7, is EPEVTQTPSHQVTQMGQEVILRCVPISNHLYFYWYRQILGQKVEFLVSFYNNEISEKSEIFDDQFSVERPDGSNFTLKIRSTKLEDSAMYFCASTRDRSHYEQYFGPGTRLTVT.

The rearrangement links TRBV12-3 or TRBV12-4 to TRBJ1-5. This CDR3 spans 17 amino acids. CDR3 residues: CASSIWYDVSSNQPQHF.

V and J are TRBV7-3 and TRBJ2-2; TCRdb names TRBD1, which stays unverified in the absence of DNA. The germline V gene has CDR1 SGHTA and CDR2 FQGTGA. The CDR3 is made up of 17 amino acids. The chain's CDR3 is CASSSPLETANTGELFF.

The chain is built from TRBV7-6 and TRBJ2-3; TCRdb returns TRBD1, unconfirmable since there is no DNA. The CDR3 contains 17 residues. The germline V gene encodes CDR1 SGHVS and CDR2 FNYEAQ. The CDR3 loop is CASSSKRGGYSTDTQYF.